Detailed here is one T cell receptor (beta chain). Profiled with immunoSEQ multiplex PCR; TCRdb holds only in-frame clones, not every one. The sample lists roughly 88,000 clones, 85% to 95% occurring once. With 1 base removed from V and 0 bases from J, the gap between germline ends came to 13 bases. The CDR3 extends over 17 amino acids. Germline V lookup: CDR1 LGHDT, CDR2 YNNKEL (reference sequence). The data stem from a study of control samples from healthy donors and cancer patients. Material: blood. V and J are TRBV3-1 (or the pseudogene TRBV3-2) and TRBJ1-5; possibly TRBD1 for D (6 bases). The receptor was isolated from a man between 18 and 29 years old in good health. Here the CDR3 DNA reads TGTGCCAGCAGCCAAGGGCCTTTGGACAGTAGCAATCAGCCCCAGCATTTT. Translation: CASSQGPLDSSNQPQHF.